The TCR beta chain under discussion was sequenced for a study of a mutant IDH1 vaccine in newly diagnosed glioma. Only in-frame clones appear in the TCRdb table, and some are missing; sequencing was by immunoSEQ multiplex PCR. The sample contains about 88,000 clones, over 75% of which appear only once. Indicated time point: baseline, week 1 (first vaccination visit). Treatment meaning: pre-vaccination baseline after standard-of-care therapy. Germline values: CDR1 MGHRA, CDR2 YSYEKL. V was pared by 0 bases and J by 0 bases, with 11 bases between. The CDR3 extends over 17 amino acids. The sequences come from PBMCs, collected from a glioma patient treated with radiotherapy, temozolomide or both. J is TRBJ1-4 and V is TRBV4-1, with D possibly matching TRBD1 (5 bases). This clonotype originated in a man in his forties or fifties with glioma. Some clones in this sample may be carry-over from other donors' samples. CDR3 DNA sequence: TGCGCCAGCAGCCAAGAACGGGGGGGGACAACTAATGAAAAACTGTTTTTT. This translates into CASSQERGGTTNEKLFF.